The next 32 T cell receptor beta chains were all read from a single sample in a study of T cells after yellow fever vaccination. TCRdb analysed the 5' RACE reads with MiXCR anew, one entry per CDR3 protein. Of about 340,000 distinct CDR3 sequences in the sample, 8.7% were seen once. The sequencing here drew on PBMCs, taken on the day of the first yellow fever vaccination. The receptors derive from a man aged 18 to 29 who received the YFV17D yellow fever vaccine.

This clonotype was detected only a few times. V usage is TRBV14 and J usage is TRBJ1-1; a weak D match, TRBD1 (5 bases). The length of the CDR3 is 14 residues. Between the trimmed V and J ends, which lost 4 bases and 1 base, there was a span of 10 bases. Germline V CDR1 and CDR2: SGHDN, FVKESK. CDR3 sequence reads: CASSLWDGNTEAFF. The CDR3 DNA is TGTGCCAGCAGCCTTTGGGACGGGAACACTGAAGCTTTCTTT. The whole variable domain, remainder taken from reference TRBV14 and TRBJ1-1, is EAGVTQFPSHSVIEKGQTVTLRCDPISGHDNLYWYRRVMGKEIKFLLHFVKESKQDESGMPNNRFLAERTGGTYSTLKVQPAELEDSGVYFCASSLWDGNTEAFFGQGTRLTVV.

This clonotype was detected only a few times. The rearrangement uses TRBV19 and TRBJ2-1; 10 bases match TRBD1. V lost 2 bases to trimming and J lost 4 bases; unmatched junction nucleotides: 11. This CDR3 has 18 residues. CDR1 is LNHDA, CDR2 SQIVND, per germline (reference sequence). The CDR3 spells CASSIRIDRDRGYNEQFF. CDR3 nucleotide sequence: TGTGCCAGTAGTATAAGGATAGACCGGGACAGGGGATACAATGAGCAGTTCTTC.

This clonotype was recorded once. The chain recombines TRBV7-2 with TRBJ2-2; TRBD2 aligns across 13 bases. Germline lookup yields CDR1 SGHTA and CDR2 FQGNSA. The CDR3 totals 16 residues. The junction had 5 bases not matched to a gene; V was cut back by 4 bases and J by 6 bases. CDR3 in DNA: TGTGCCAGCAGCTCTGGACTAGCGGGGGTGTCCGGGGAGCTGTTTTTT. Its protein is CASSSGLAGVSGELFF.

This clonotype was counted ten times or more. The rearrangement uses TRBV29-1 and TRBJ2-2; 7 positions match TRBD1. Per the germline V gene, CDR1 is SQVTM and CDR2 is ANQGSEA. CDR3 size: 13 residues. Trimming took 7 bases from V and 5 from J; bases not matched to a gene: 7. CDR3 in DNA: TGCAGCGCCCGGGACAGTGGGACCGGGGAGCTGTTTTTT. As protein: CSARDSGTGELFF.

This clonotype turned up a few times. The genes are TRBV9 and TRBJ1-2, with 9 bases that match TRBD1. Germline V gene lookup returns CDR1 SGDLS and CDR2 YYNGEE. V was clipped by 3 bases and J by 5 bases; unmatched bases: 14. The CDR3 covers 17 residues. The CDR3 DNA follows: TGTGCCAGCAGCGCCCCCGTGAACAGGGGGCTTGAGTATGGCTACACCTTC. Encoded protein: CASSAPVNRGLEYGYTF.

This clonotype was found a few times. The genes are TRBV30 and TRBJ2-5, with D possibly TRBD2 on 7 matching bases. The V end was cut by 4 bases, the J end by 4 bases, with 13 bases between. The CDR3 length is 13 residues. Germline V lookup: CDR1 GTSNPN, CDR2 SVGIG (reference sequence). The chain's CDR3 is CAWTRGRVETQYF. CDR3 DNA: TGTGCCTGGACGCGGGGGCGTGTAGAGACCCAGTACTTC.

The chain uses TRBV19 and TRBJ2-1; D is uncertain. The V gene's germline CDR1 is LNHDA and CDR2 SQIVND (reference sequence). Trimming removed 5 bases from V and 10 bases from J, with 12 bases in between. The CDR3 totals 12 residues. The CDR3 nucleotides are TGTGCCAGTAGTCTAAACCTGAGAGAGCAGTTCTTC. Its protein product is CASSLNLREQFF.

The J gene is TRBJ2-1, the V gene TRBV5-1, with D perhaps assigned TRBD1 or TRBD2 (5 bases each). The germline V gene has CDR1 SGHRS and CDR2 YFSETQ. The CDR3 has 17 residues. V gave up 7 bases and J gave up 1 base, with 21 bases separating them. CDR3 sequence: CASSLGVLDASYNEQFF. The CDR3 DNA follows: TGCGCCAGCTCTCTGGGGGTATTGGATGCGTCCTACAATGAGCAGTTCTTC.

This chain joins TRBV19 and TRBJ2-1; 9 bases map to TRBD1. The CDR3 contains 15 residues. J was trimmed by 8 bases and V by 10 bases; bases with no gene match: 15. CDR1 LNHDA and CDR2 SQIVND come from the germline V gene (reference sequence). CDR3 residues: CATTHPGQGIDEQFF. The CDR3 DNA reads TGTGCCACCACCCACCCGGGACAGGGTATCGATGAGCAGTTCTTC.

The sample holds a few counts of this clonotype. J is TRBJ1-4 and V is TRBV7-9; D remains ambiguous. There are 13 residues in the CDR3. The germline gives CDR1 SEHNR, CDR2 FQNEAQ (reference sequence). Trimming took 3 bases from V and 3 from J, leaving 5 bases between them. The CDR3 region has the DNA TGTGCCAGCAGCTTGTTTCCTAATGAAAAACTGTTTTTT. Translation: CASSLFPNEKLFF.

This clonotype occurred a few times. The chain couples TRBV10-3 to TRBJ2-1; 9 nucleotides match TRBD2. The J segment lost 0 bases and the V segment lost 0 bases, leaving 9 bases of the junction unmatched. The germline gives CDR1 ENHRY, CDR2 SYGVKD. This CDR3 has 19 amino acids. The CDR3 DNA follows: TGTGCCATCAGTGAGTCGAAGGGCCTAGCGGGGCACTCCTACAATGAGCAGTTCTTC. The encoded protein is CAISESKGLAGHSYNEQFF.

The chain couples TRBV27 to TRBJ1-6, with 9 bases aligning to TRBD1. The CDR3 contains 17 residues. Looked up from germline, CDR1 is MNHEY and CDR2 is SMNVEV (reference sequence). After removal of 1 base from V and 6 bases from J, the junction contained 7 bases not matched to a gene. The CDR3: CASSLLPNRGPNSPLHF. The CDR3 DNA is TGTGCCAGCAGTTTATTGCCCAACAGGGGGCCTAATTCACCCCTCCACTTT.

The chain carries TRBV29-1 and TRBJ2-1; D remains ambiguous. Germline loops: CDR1 SQVTM, CDR2 ANQGSEA. This CDR3 has 9 residues. Trimming took off 4 bases at V and 8 bases at J, with 3 bases between the two ends. The CDR3 loop reads CSVGHEQFF. The CDR3 region has the DNA TGCAGCGTTGGACATGAGCAGTTCTTC.

This clonotype was observed a handful of times. The chain uses TRBV9 and TRBJ2-5, with 8 bases aligning to TRBD2. The CDR3 has 15 residues. Germline lookup yields CDR1 SGDLS and CDR2 YYNGEE. J lost 2 bases, V lost 4 bases, and 7 bases had no gene match. Here the CDR3 DNA reads TGTGCCAGCAGCAAATCCACGGGGGGGCAAGAGACCCAGTACTTC. As protein: CASSKSTGGQETQYF.

This clonotype was picked up a small number of times. The V call is TRBV5-1, the J call TRBJ1-1, with a possible D match to TRBD1 (5 bases). V lost 4 bases and J 4 bases, leaving 17 bases between the germline ends. The CDR3 runs to 15 residues. Germline CDR1 and CDR2: SGHRS and YFSETQ. This CDR3 is CASSDPQGWGTEAFF. As DNA, the CDR3 is TGCGCCAGCAGCGACCCTCAGGGATGGGGCACTGAAGCTTTCTTT.

This clonotype was recorded a few times. This chain uses TRBV7-9 with TRBJ1-4; no reliable D call. V was clipped by 2 bases and J by 0 bases, with 13 bases between them. The CDR3 has 17 residues. CDR1 and CDR2 from the germline V gene are SEHNR and FQNEAQ (reference sequence). Written as DNA, the CDR3 is TGTGCCAGCAGCTTACACAGACCGATTGCAACTAATGAAAAACTGTTTTTT. Encoded protein: CASSLHRPIATNEKLFF.

The chain is built from TRBV4-1 and TRBJ1-2; D not resolved. The CDR3 length is 21 residues. V gave up 1 base and J gave up 4 bases, with 31 bases separating them. Germline lookup yields CDR1 MGHRA and CDR2 YSYEKL. The CDR3 DNA reads as TGCGCCAGCAGCCAAGCTTCGTTACATGATCTTGGGAGACACCGCTTCTATGGCTACACCTTC. Translating gives CASSQASLHDLGRHRFYGYTF.

This rearrangement joins TRBV18 to TRBJ2-7, with D perhaps TRBD1 or TRBD2 (5 bases each). The V gene lost 3 bases and the J gene lost 7 bases, with 16 bases spanning the gap. The CDR3 extends over 14 amino acids. The germline V gene encodes CDR1 KGHSH and CDR2 LQKENI. The CDR3 nucleotides are TGTGCCAGCTCACCTGCCACAGGAACGGGGGAGCAGTACTTC. Amino acid sequence: CASSPATGTGEQYF.

This clonotype showed up just a few times. The CDR3 DNA reads as TGTGCCTGGAGTGTATTGGGACAAGGCTACGAGCAGTACTTC. Its protein product is CAWSVLGQGYEQYF. J is TRBJ2-7 and V is TRBV30, with TRBD1 as a possible D gene (6 bases). The CDR3 is 14 residues long. V was pared by 0 bases and J by 3 bases, with 12 bases between. Germline loops: CDR1 GTSNPN, CDR2 SVGIG (reference sequence).

The gene calls are TRBV2 and TRBJ1-6; D possibly corresponds to TRBD1 (5 bases). V was trimmed by 5 bases and J by 11 bases, leaving 25 bases between them. Germline values: CDR1 SNHLY, CDR2 FYNNEI. This CDR3 has 17 residues. The CDR3 region has the DNA TGTGCCAGCAGTCCTACCCCCAACCGGGACCGCGGGGCACCCCTCCACTTT. This encodes CASSPTPNRDRGAPLHF. The variable domain in full, with the rest retrieved from reference TRBV2 and TRBJ1-6, is EPEVTQTPSHQVTQMGQEVILRCVPISNHLYFYWYRQILGQKVEFLVSFYNNEISEKSEIFDDQFSVERPDGSNFTLKIRSTKLEDSAMYFCASSPTPNRDRGAPLHFGNGTRLTVT.

CDR3 bases: TGCAGCGTTGGTTCGAATGAGCAGTTCTTC. This codes for CSVGSNEQFF. This chain joins TRBV29-1 and TRBJ2-1, with D uncertain. Trimming took off 4 bases at V and 7 bases at J, with 5 bases between the two ends. CDR1 is SQVTM, CDR2 ANQGSEA, per germline. The CDR3 spans 10 residues.

J is TRBJ1-3 and V is TRBV6-1; D unresolved. Trimming stripped 0 bases from V and 4 bases from J, with 10 bases between. Per germline, CDR1 MNHNS and CDR2 SASEGT. The CDR3 covers 15 residues. The CDR3 nucleotides read TGTGCCAGCAGTGAAGCTGGCCCTACCGGAAACACCATATATTTT. This encodes CASSEAGPTGNTIYF.

The J gene is TRBJ1-6, the V gene TRBV7-9; unclear D gene. This CDR3 is 17 amino acids long. V lost 4 bases and J 9 bases, leaving 22 bases between the germline ends. Germline assignment: CDR1 SEHNR and CDR2 FQNEAQ (reference sequence). CDR3 protein: CASSSTFPPPSGSPLHF. The DNA for the CDR3 is TGTGCCAGCAGCTCGACATTCCCGCCCCCCTCGGGTTCACCCCTCCACTTT.

The chain joins TRBV20-1 to TRBJ1-1; 7 nucleotides agree with TRBD1. The germline V gene encodes CDR1 DFQATT and CDR2 SNEGSKA (reference sequence). CDR3 length: 15 residues. The trim removed 4 bases at V and 1 base at J, leaving 9 bases unmatched. The DNA for the CDR3 is TGCAGTGCTATGACAGGGTGGCAAGGGAACACTGAAGCTTTCTTT. Translation: CSAMTGWQGNTEAFF.

This clonotype showed up just a few times. The rearrangement links TRBV10-3 to TRBJ2-5; 14 nucleotides align to TRBD2. CDR1 is ENHRY, CDR2 SYGVKD, per germline. V lost 4 bases to trimming and J lost 2 bases; unmatched junction nucleotides: 9. The CDR3 spans 18 residues. In DNA form, the CDR3 reads TGTGCCATCAGTGGACCGGGGGGACTAGCGGGGGAACAAGAGACCCAGTACTTC. Translating gives CAISGPGGLAGEQETQYF.

V gene TRBV5-6 combines with J gene TRBJ1-2; 7 bases align to TRBD1. Germline trimming cut 2 bases from V and 5 bases from J; bases unmatched to any gene: 9. The CDR3 extends over 15 amino acids. Germline CDR1 reads SGHDT; CDR2 reads YYEEEE. Here the CDR3 reads CASSFISDRWYGYTF. The DNA of the CDR3 is TGTGCCAGCAGCTTTATATCGGACAGGTGGTATGGCTACACCTTC. The entire variable domain, with the rest obtained from reference TRBV5-6 and TRBJ1-2, is as follows: DAGVTQSPTHLIKTRGQQVTLRCSPKSGHDTVSWYQQALGQGPQFIFQYYEEEERQRGNFPDRFSGHQFPNYSSELNVNALLLGDSALYLCASSFISDRWYGYTFGSGTRLTVV.

The V and J genes are TRBV18 and TRBJ1-1; D is unresolved. Looked up from germline, CDR1 is KGHSH and CDR2 is LQKENI. The V end lost 3 bases, the J end lost 1 base, and 6 bases lay between the germline ends. CDR3 length equals 13 residues. The CDR3 loop is CASSPEENTEAFF. Written as DNA, the CDR3 is TGTGCCAGCTCACCGGAGGAGAACACTGAAGCTTTCTTT.

The chain employs TRBV9 and TRBJ2-2; D gene unclear. The CDR3 covers 15 residues. V was shortened by 0 bases and J by 6 bases, with 12 bases between the two germline ends. CDR1 is SGDLS, CDR2 YYNGEE, per germline. CDR3 in amino acids: CASSVVRAAPGELFF. The CDR3 DNA reads as TGTGCCAGCAGCGTAGTAAGGGCGGCCCCCGGGGAGCTGTTTTTT.

This clonotype has a count of ten or more. The J gene is TRBJ2-5, the V gene TRBV7-2; TRBD2 aligns across 13 bases. CDR3 length equals 15 residues. Germline-derived CDR1 and CDR2 are SGHTA and FQGNSA. V lost 5 bases, J lost 5 bases, and 5 bases stayed unmatched. This CDR3 reads CASSRTSGGWETQYF. In DNA form, the CDR3 reads TGTGCCAGCAGCCGGACTAGCGGGGGATGGGAGACCCAGTACTTC.

This clonotype has a handful of counts. The chain is built from TRBV4-3 and TRBJ1-2, with 9 bases fitting TRBD1. The germline V gene encodes CDR1 LGHNA and CDR2 YSLEER. This CDR3 contains 15 residues. Trimming cost V 4 bases and J 3 bases; bases outside gene matches: 6. CDR3 loop: CASSPLQGADYGYTF. Written as DNA, the CDR3 is TGCGCCAGCAGCCCTCTACAGGGGGCAGACTATGGCTACACCTTC.

This clonotype has a count of ten or more. The chain combines TRBV7-2 with TRBJ2-3; TRBD2 matches 10 bases. Germline assignment: CDR1 SGHTA and CDR2 FQGNSA. The CDR3 is 16 residues long. The V gene end was trimmed by 6 bases and the J gene end by 4 bases; junction bases not matched to a gene: 10. The CDR3 coding sequence is TGTGCCAGCAGTTCCCCCAGCGGGGGGGCCCCAGATACGCAGTATTTT. As protein: CASSSPSGGAPDTQYF.

The chain carries TRBV10-3 and TRBJ2-3; D may match TRBD1 or TRBD2 (5 bases each). The V gene's germline CDR1 is ENHRY and CDR2 SYGVKD. The CDR3 covers 13 residues. V was shortened by 10 bases and J by 6 bases, with 17 bases between the two germline ends. The CDR3 nucleotides are TGTGCCAACAGAATCGGGACCAACGATACGCAGTATTTT. Encoded protein: CANRIGTNDTQYF.